A selection of T cell receptor beta chains follows, all from one sample in a study of graft-versus-host responses after intestinal transplantation. Here immunoSEQ multiplex PCR was the method, and the copy in TCRdb shows in-frame clones only, minus some. Of under 100,000 clones listed, 75% to 95% were seen once; the top ten hold about 16%. The sample in question was PBMCs, obtained around 68 weeks after intestinal transplant. The receptors stem from a human patient who received an intestinal transplant, so some T cells may come from the graft donor. Each CDR3 is given with its conserved first and last residue. A D gene is named only where the DNA matches it firmly. Clone size is stated in some rows and not others, as once, few, many or a class when expanded.

TRBJ1-1,NA,NA,TRBV6-5,14,TGTGCCAGCAGTTCCCCCGCAGGTAACACTGAAGCTTTCTTT,CASSSPAGNTEAFF
TRBJ1-5,NA,NA,TRBV27,13,TGTGCCAGCAGTTTATACAGTTCTCAGCCCCAGCATTTT,CASSLYSSQPQHF
TRBJ1-5,NA,NA,TRBV18,16,TGTGCCAGCTCACCGGGGAGGGGACCGAGCAATCAGCCCCAGCATTTT,CASSPGRGPSNQPQHF
TRBJ2-3,NA,NA,TRBV19,14,TGTGCCAGTAGCACAAATAGTCACACAGATACGCAGTATTTT,CASSTNSHTDTQYF
TRBJ1-2,NA,TRBD1,TRBV5-1,15,TGCGCCAGCAGCTTGACGGGACAGGGGGCGGAAGGCTACACCTTC,CASSLTGQGAEGYTF
TRBJ1-6,NA,NA,TRBV18,14,TGTGCCAGCTCAGGAGGGGTGGTTGGATCACCCCTCCACTTT,CASSGGVVGSPLHF
TRBJ2-3,once,NA,TRBV19,13,TGTGCCAGTCGGACAGTAGACACAGATACGCAGTATTTT,CASRTVDTDTQYF
TRBJ1-4,NA,NA,TRBV29-1,13,TGCAGCGTCAGGGCTCTGGGTAGGGAAAAACTGTTTTTT,CSVRALGREKLFF
TRBJ1-2,NA,NA,TRBV7-2,16,TGTGCCAGCAGCTCAAGCTGGGGCCCGTGGGACTATGGCTACACCTTC,CASSSSWGPWDYGYTF
TRBJ2-2,NA,TRBD2,TRBV19,14,TGTGCCAGTAGTGGGCGGGGGGTTCTCGGGGAGCTGTTTTTT,CASSGRGVLGELFF